This passage covers 20 T cell receptor beta chains from one sample sequenced in a study of shared clonotypes between healthy human individuals. The protocol was immunoSEQ multiplex PCR, while the TCRdb copy is restricted to in-frame clones and leaves out a portion. The table lists about 500,000 clones, over 60% of them singletons. The sample was PBMCs. These receptors were obtained from a middle-aged woman in good health. Some clones in this sample may be carry-over from other donors' samples.

This chain connects TRBV4-1 to TRBJ2-7; D call uncertain. The V and J ends lost 1 base and 1 base respectively, with 11 bases between them. This CDR3 region has 15 residues. Germline V gene lookup returns CDR1 MGHRA and CDR2 YSYEKL. CDR3 nucleotide sequence: TGCGCCAGCAGCCAAGTATCCACAAAGTCCTACGAGCAGTACTTC. Translated: CASSQVSTKSYEQYF.

The chain carries TRBV5-1 and TRBJ2-1; 14 bases line up with TRBD2. CDR3 length equals 16 residues. V gave up 0 bases and J gave up 6 bases; unmatched junction bases: 2. Germline assignment: CDR1 SGHRS and CDR2 YFSETQ. The CDR3 DNA sequence: TGCGCCAGCAGCTTGGCCGGGACTAGCGGGAGCAATGAGCAGTTCTTC. Translating it yields CASSLAGTSGSNEQFF.

V usage is TRBV30 and J usage is TRBJ1-1; weak D call: TRBD1 (6 bases). V was clipped by 0 bases and J by 2 bases, with 10 bases between them. Germline V lookup: CDR1 GTSNPN, CDR2 SVGIG (reference sequence). This CDR3 has 14 residues. CDR3 bases: TGTGCCTGGAGTGTGGGACACGGAAACACTGAAGCTTTCTTT. It translates to CAWSVGHGNTEAFF.

This clone was seen only a few times. This sequence may be a read error, since a much larger clone differs from it by one base. The same CDR3 can be traced to other DNA sequences in this sample. The CDR3 is CASSQGQNTEAFF. DNA for the CDR3: TGTGCCAGCAGCCAGGGACAGAACACTGAAGCTTTCTTT. The J gene is TRBJ1-1, the V gene TRBV14, with a weak D call TRBD1 (6 bases). Germline CDR1 reads SGHDN; CDR2 reads FVKESK. The CDR3 loop spans 13 amino acids. Trimming took 3 bases from V and 1 from J, leaving 6 bases between them.

V and J are TRBV6-5 and TRBJ1-1; TRBD1 aligns across 8 bases. V trimming: 5 bases; J trimming: 4 bases; junction bases outside the gene matches: 9. The CDR3 length is 15 residues. The V gene's germline CDR1 is MNHEY and CDR2 SVGAGI. Here the CDR3 DNA reads TGTGCCAGCAGTACGCACAGGGGGATTGTCACTGAAGCTTTCTTT. It encodes CASSTHRGIVTEAFF.

The rearrangement joins TRBV30 to TRBJ1-6, with D hard to call. Germline loops: CDR1 GTSNPN, CDR2 SVGIG (reference sequence). There are 12 residues in the CDR3. V gave up 5 bases and J gave up 10 bases, with 12 bases separating them. CDR3 amino acids: CAWERDESPLHF. CDR3 sequence (DNA): TGTGCCTGGGAAAGGGATGAGTCACCCCTCCACTTT.

V and J are TRBV5-1 and TRBJ1-4; D might be TRBD1 (6 bases). Germline CDR1 reads SGHRS; CDR2 reads YFSETQ. V was trimmed by 0 bases and J by 6 bases, leaving 15 bases between them. This CDR3 contains 16 residues. The CDR3 region is CASSLAGGSYDEKLFF. CDR3 coding DNA: TGCGCCAGCAGCTTGGCCGGGGGCTCCTACGATGAAAAACTGTTTTTT.

The chain employs TRBV11-3 and TRBJ2-7; no firm D call. CDR3 length: 14 residues. Germline V gene data show CDR1 as SGHNT and CDR2 as YENEEA. V was pared by 1 base and J by 3 bases, with 10 bases between. This CDR3 is CASSLGPQDYEQYF. CDR3 sequence (DNA): TGTGCCAGCAGCTTAGGACCCCAGGACTACGAGCAGTACTTC. Filled out from reference TRBV11-3 and TRBJ2-7, the complete variable domain reads EAGVVQSPRYKIIEKKQPVAFWCNPISGHNTLYWYLQNLGQGPELLIRYENEEAVDDSQLPKDRFSAERLKGVDSTLKIQPAELGDSAVYLCASSLGPQDYEQYFGPGTRLTVT.

This clone was detected once. This chain uses TRBV5-6 with TRBJ1-3; D not resolved. The CDR3 extends over 14 amino acids. Looked up from germline, CDR1 is SGHDT and CDR2 is YYEEEE. The V end lost 4 bases, the J end lost 10 bases, and 18 bases lay between the germline ends. The CDR3 DNA reads TGTGCCAGCAGCCCATACGCACAGAGGGCGACCATATATTTT. As protein: CASSPYAQRATIYF.

The chain uses TRBV6-5 and TRBJ2-3, with 7 bases matching TRBD1. The J segment lost 6 bases and the V segment lost 6 bases, leaving 3 bases of the junction unmatched. CDR1 and CDR2 (germline): MNHEY, SVGAGI. The CDR3 is 12 amino acids. The CDR3 DNA is TGTGCCAGCAGGACAGGGTCGGATACGCAGTATTTT. Translated: CASRTGSDTQYF.

The chain is built from TRBV5-6 and TRBJ2-7; TRBD2 aligns across 11 bases. V was pared by 1 base and J by 7 bases, with 4 bases of the junction left unmatched. Germline lookup yields CDR1 SGHDT and CDR2 YYEEEE. The CDR3 length is 14 residues. CDR3 in DNA: TGTGCCAGCAGCTTGAGGGCTAGCGGGAGGGAGCAGTACTTC. It encodes CASSLRASGREQYF. Based on the CDR3 plus reference TRBV5-6 and TRBJ2-7, the full variable domain is DAGVTQSPTHLIKTRGQQVTLRCSPKSGHDTVSWYQQALGQGPQFIFQYYEEEERQRGNFPDRFSGHQFPNYSSELNVNALLLGDSALYLCASSLRASGREQYFGPGTRLTVT.

J is TRBJ2-3 and V is TRBV9, with D possibly matching TRBD2 (6 bases). The CDR3 loop spans 15 amino acids. The V and J ends lost 0 bases and 3 bases respectively, with 11 bases between them. Germline V gives CDR1 SGDLS, CDR2 YYNGEE. In DNA, the CDR3 is TGTGCCAGCAGCGTAGGGCGGGACTCGACAGATACGCAGTATTTT. Amino acid sequence: CASSVGRDSTDTQYF.

CDR3 nucleotide sequence: TGTGCCACCCTCCGGGACAGGGGGCAGGACTATGGCTACACCTTC. Protein product: CATLRDRGQDYGYTF. The gene calls are TRBV10-3 and TRBJ1-2, with 12 bases fitting TRBD1. The CDR3 sequence is 15 residues long. The junction had 9 bases not matched to a gene; V was cut back by 10 bases and J by 3 bases. Germline CDR1 reads ENHRY; CDR2 reads SYGVKD.

The rearrangement joins TRBV19 to TRBJ2-2; D uncertain. This CDR3 region has 14 residues. Germline CDR1 reads LNHDA; CDR2 reads SQIVND (reference sequence). The V gene lost 6 bases and the J gene lost 0 bases, with 8 bases spanning the gap. CDR3: CASRRTANTGELFF. The CDR3, as DNA: TGTGCCAGTAGACGCACAGCGAACACCGGGGAGCTGTTTTTT.

The gene calls are TRBV5-1 and TRBJ2-1; 10 positions agree with TRBD2. J was trimmed by 0 bases and V by 1 base; bases with no gene match: 10. Germline lookup yields CDR1 SGHRS and CDR2 YFSETQ. This CDR3 spans 19 amino acids. This chain's CDR3 is CASSLPGLAPPSSYNEQFF. Written as DNA, the CDR3 is TGCGCCAGCAGCTTGCCGGGACTAGCGCCCCCGAGCTCCTACAATGAGCAGTTCTTC. Drawing the rest from reference TRBV5-1 and TRBJ2-1, the complete variable domain is KAGVTQTPRYLIKTRGQQVTLSCSPISGHRSVSWYQQTPGQGLQFLFEYFSETQRNKGNFPGRFSGRQFSNSRSEMNVSTLELGDSALYLCASSLPGLAPPSSYNEQFFGPGTRLTVL.

The rearrangement uses TRBV11-3 and TRBJ2-1; 10 bases map to TRBD2. Germline V lookup: CDR1 SGHNT, CDR2 YENEEA. There are 16 residues in the CDR3. V gave up 5 bases and J gave up 5 bases; unmatched junction bases: 9. The CDR3 loop is CASSKRLAGTNNEQFF. CDR3 nucleotides: TGTGCCAGCAGCAAAAGACTAGCGGGTACGAACAATGAGCAGTTCTTC.

The V and J genes are TRBV30 and TRBJ1-1, with D possibly matching TRBD1 (6 bases). V was clipped by 8 bases and J by 3 bases, with 16 bases between them. This CDR3 spans 13 amino acids. CDR1 and CDR2 from the germline V gene are GTSNPN and SVGIG (reference sequence). CDR3 amino acids: CAVRRGGDTEAFF. In DNA, the CDR3 is TGTGCCGTCAGGAGAGGGGGGGACACTGAAGCTTTCTTT.

The genes are TRBV7-2 and TRBJ2-1, with 9 positions matching TRBD1. This CDR3 is built from 13 residues. V gave up 2 bases and J gave up 14 bases; unmatched junction bases: 7. The V gene's germline CDR1 is SGHTA and CDR2 FQGNSA. The CDR3, as DNA: TGTGCCAGCAGCTTAATGCCCGGGACAGGGAAGTTCTTC. Translated, it gives CASSLMPGTGKFF.

The chain uses TRBV27 and TRBJ2-1, with a possible D match to TRBD2 (6 bases). Germline V lookup: CDR1 MNHEY, CDR2 SMNVEV (reference sequence). The CDR3 loop spans 13 amino acids. The germline V and J ends were trimmed by 4 bases and 5 bases, with 9 bases remaining between them. CDR3 sequence: CASSSGSNNEQFF. The CDR3, as DNA: TGTGCCAGCAGTTCCGGGAGCAACAATGAGCAGTTCTTC.

V is TRBV28 and J is TRBJ2-7, with TRBD2 matching over 10 bases. Germline CDR1 reads MDHEN; CDR2 reads SYDVKM. The V and J ends lost 2 bases and 5 bases, in that order; junction bases with no gene match: 18. CDR3 length: 19 residues. In nucleotides, the CDR3 is TGTGCCAGCAGTTTAGGAGGGGCTAGCGGGAGTCGGGGGAACCACGAGCAGTACTTC. Protein sequence: CASSLGGASGSRGNHEQYF.